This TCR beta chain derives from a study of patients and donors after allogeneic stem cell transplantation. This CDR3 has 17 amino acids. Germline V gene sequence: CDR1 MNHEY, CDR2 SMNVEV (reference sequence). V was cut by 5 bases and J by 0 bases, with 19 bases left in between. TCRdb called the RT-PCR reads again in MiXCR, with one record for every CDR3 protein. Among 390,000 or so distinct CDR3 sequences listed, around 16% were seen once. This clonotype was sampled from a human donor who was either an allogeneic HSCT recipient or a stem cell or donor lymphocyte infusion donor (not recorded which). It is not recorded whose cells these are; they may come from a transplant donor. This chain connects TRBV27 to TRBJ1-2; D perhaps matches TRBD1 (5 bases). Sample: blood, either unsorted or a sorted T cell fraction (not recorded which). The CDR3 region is CASSLNRDGTSNYGYTF. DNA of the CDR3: TGTGCCAGCAGTCTGAATAGGGACGGGACGTCTAACTATGGCTACACCTTC.